The 31 T cell receptor beta chains below were found in one sample sequenced in a study of metastatic and nonmetastatic thyroid tumors. All patients reached thyroid surgery having received no treatment beforehand. TCRdb re-analyzed the PCR reads using MiXCR. The data show about 20,000 clones, about a third seen once. Sample: tumor tissue. These receptors were collected from a female donor with papillary thyroid cancer or a benign thyroid nodule (not recorded which). Some clones in this sample may be carry-over from other donors' samples.

The chain couples TRBV5-1 to TRBJ2-3; D unresolved. With 0 bases removed from V and 0 bases from J, the gap between germline ends came to 11 bases. Germline CDR1 is SGHRS and CDR2 is YFSETQ. This CDR3 region has 16 residues. In DNA form, the CDR3 reads TGCGCCAGCAGCTTGGTGAGAACCCCTAGCACAGATACGCAGTATTTT. It is translated as CASSLVRTPSTDTQYF. Using reference TRBV5-1 and TRBJ2-3 for the parts outside the CDR3, the full variable domain is KAGVTQTPRYLIKTRGQQVTLSCSPISGHRSVSWYQQTPGQGLQFLFEYFSETQRNKGNFPGRFSGRQFSNSRSEMNVSTLELGDSALYLCASSLVRTPSTDTQYFGPGTRLTVL.

CDR3 protein: CASSLERATSYEQYF. In DNA, the CDR3 is TGTGCCAGCAGCTTGGAGAGGGCGACTTCCTACGAGCAGTACTTC. V usage is TRBV5-5 and J usage is TRBJ2-7; D is possibly TRBD2 (5 bases). CDR1 is SGHKS and CDR2 is YYEKEE in the germline V gene (reference sequence). Trimming pared 0 bases from V and 1 base from J, leaving 11 bases between. The CDR3 totals 15 residues.

In this sample, this clone turned up a few times. The chain links TRBV10-1 to TRBJ2-7; D is perhaps TRBD1 (5 bases). V was pared by 4 bases and J by 5 bases, with 15 bases between. Germline CDR1 and CDR2: WNHNN and SYGVQD (reference sequence). The CDR3 spans 14 residues. This chain's CDR3 is CASSAGRESDEQYF. The CDR3 bases are TGCGCCAGCAGTGCTGGCAGGGAAAGTGACGAGCAGTACTTC.

The chain employs TRBV27 and TRBJ1-6, with 7 bases aligning to TRBD1. CDR1 and CDR2 from the germline V gene are MNHEY and SMNVEV (reference sequence). CDR3 length equals 13 residues. With V trimmed by 7 bases and J by 7 bases, 4 bases remained unmatched. CDR3 in amino acids: CASTWDRNSPLHF. The CDR3 bases are TGTGCCAGCACTTGGGACAGAAATTCACCCCTCCACTTT.

The rearrangement links TRBV2 to TRBJ1-1; D is uncertain. The CDR3 is 11 amino acids. Trimming cost V 5 bases and J 5 bases, with 6 bases left between them. In germline, CDR1 is SNHLY, CDR2 FYNNEI. The CDR3, as DNA: TGTGCCAGCAGTACGGGGACTGAAGCTTTCTTT. The encoded protein is CASSTGTEAFF.

This chain connects TRBV4-2 to TRBJ1-6; D uncertain. The CDR3 contains 15 residues. V was shortened by 0 bases and J by 7 bases, with 10 bases between the two germline ends. The germline V gene encodes CDR1 LGHNA and CDR2 YNFKEQ. In DNA, the CDR3 is TGTGCCAGCAGCCAAGATTACCAGCTAAATTCACCCCTCCACTTT. It specifies CASSQDYQLNSPLHF.

The chain uses TRBV2 and TRBJ2-2, with TRBD1 identical over 8 bases. The CDR3 extends over 16 amino acids. Germline loops: CDR1 SNHLY, CDR2 FYNNEI. Trimming removed 4 bases from V and 4 bases from J; junction bases left unmatched: 8. CDR3 bases: TGTGCCAGCAGTGTCAAGGGACAGGCTTTCACCGGGGAGCTGTTTTTT. This sequence encodes CASSVKGQAFTGELFF.

There are a few counts of this clone. V gene TRBV10-3 combines with J gene TRBJ2-1, with 9 bases aligning to TRBD1. Germline loops: CDR1 ENHRY, CDR2 SYGVKD. This CDR3 is 15 amino acids long. The CDR3 spells CATTDGGTGYNEQFF. Here the CDR3 DNA reads TGTGCTACTACCGACGGGGGGACAGGGTACAATGAGCAGTTCTTC.

In its sample, this clone was seen many times. The chain recombines TRBV6-1 with TRBJ2-3; D is perhaps TRBD2 (5 bases). There are 14 residues in the CDR3. Germline V gives CDR1 MNHNS, CDR2 SASEGT. The V and J ends lost 7 bases and 4 bases respectively, with 15 bases between them. CDR3 in amino acids: CASNSDTGSDTQYF. In nucleotides, the CDR3 is TGTGCCAGCAATTCCGATACGGGGTCAGATACGCAGTATTTT.

The rearrangement uses TRBV30 and TRBJ2-3; 7 bases fit TRBD2. V was pared by 2 bases and J by 6 bases, with 8 bases of the junction left unmatched. This CDR3 comprises 14 residues. CDR1 is GTSNPN, CDR2 SVGIG, per germline (reference sequence). DNA of the CDR3: TGTGCCTGGAGTCCGGGAGGTTGGATGGATACGCAGTATTTT. It codes for CAWSPGGWMDTQYF.

The chain recombines TRBV19 with TRBJ1-2, with a tentative D call TRBD1 (5 bases). The CDR3 consists of 15 residues. V gave up 5 bases and J gave up 2 bases, with 15 bases separating them. Germline lookup yields CDR1 LNHDA and CDR2 SQIVND (reference sequence). The CDR3 sequence is CASSEAQGRNYGYTF. CDR3 in DNA: TGTGCCAGTAGTGAGGCTCAGGGCCGAAACTATGGCTACACCTTC.

J is TRBJ2-3 and V is TRBV5-1; 7 nucleotides agree with TRBD1. Germline assignment: CDR1 SGHRS and CDR2 YFSETQ. The CDR3 has 14 residues. V dropped 5 bases and J dropped 3; count of bases not matched to a gene: 6. The CDR3 protein is CASRTGTETDTQYF. DNA for the CDR3: TGCGCCAGCAGAACCGGGACAGAAACAGATACGCAGTATTTT. The full variable domain, its missing parts supplied by reference TRBV5-1 and TRBJ2-3, is KAGVTQTPRYLIKTRGQQVTLSCSPISGHRSVSWYQQTPGQGLQFLFEYFSETQRNKGNFPGRFSGRQFSNSRSEMNVSTLELGDSALYLCASRTGTETDTQYFGPGTRLTVL.

In this sample, this clone turned up a few times. V is TRBV28 and J is TRBJ2-7, with D possibly being TRBD1 (5 bases). Germline V gene lookup returns CDR1 MDHEN and CDR2 SYDVKM. This CDR3 is 17 amino acids long. Trimming shortened V by 3 bases and J by 0 bases, and 18 bases separated the two germline ends. CDR3 in amino acids: CASSFTPRVSSSYEQYF. The DNA of the CDR3 is TGTGCCAGCAGTTTTACTCCCAGGGTCTCAAGCTCCTACGAGCAGTACTTC. Full variable domain (rest looked up from reference TRBV28 and TRBJ2-7): DVKVTQSSRYLVKRTGEKVFLECVQDMDHENMFWYRQDPGLGLRLIYFSYDVKMKEKGDIPEGYSVSREKKERFSLILESASTNQTSMYLCASSFTPRVSSSYEQYFGPGTRLTVT.

This clone occurred a few times. The rearrangement joins TRBV20-1 to TRBJ2-7, with 7 bases aligning to TRBD2. CDR3 size: 16 residues. The trim removed 0 bases at V and 0 bases at J, leaving 8 bases unmatched. Germline V lookup: CDR1 DFQATT, CDR2 SNEGSKA (reference sequence). The DNA for the CDR3 is TGCAGTGCTAGAGATCTCATCCGCGGGAGCTCCTACGAGCAGTACTTC. This translates into CSARDLIRGSSYEQYF.

This clone has a handful of counts. This chain uses TRBV6-4 with TRBJ2-5, with D possibly matching TRBD1 (6 bases). The CDR3 totals 14 residues. Germline V gene sequence: CDR1 MRHNA, CDR2 SNTAGT. Trimming stripped 3 bases from V and 3 bases from J, with 11 bases between. The CDR3 protein is CASSERGHEETQYF. CDR3 sequence (DNA): TGTGCCAGCAGTGAAAGGGGACATGAAGAGACCCAGTACTTC.

The chain employs TRBV24-1 and TRBJ2-5; TRBD1 matches at 9 bases. The CDR3 is 17 amino acids. Trimming at V came to 4 bases and at J to 5 bases, leaving 13 bases not matched to a gene. Germline loops: CDR1 KGHDR, CDR2 SFDVKD. The CDR3 loop reads CATSDPSPGQGRETQYF. DNA for the CDR3: TGTGCCACCAGTGACCCCTCTCCGGGACAGGGAAGGGAGACCCAGTACTTC.

The table lists this clone with a few counts. The chain recombines TRBV12-3 or TRBV12-4 with TRBJ1-5; D gene ambiguous. The CDR3 length is 13 residues. V lost 4 bases, J lost 9 bases, and 13 bases lay in between. In nucleotides, the CDR3 is TGTGCCAGCAGTTCGCAGGCCCAATCGCCCCAGCATTTT. Its protein product is CASSSQAQSPQHF.

The chain has TRBV4-1 and TRBJ2-3; 10 bases map to TRBD1. CDR3 size: 16 residues. The germline CDR1 and CDR2 sequences are MGHRA and YSYEKL. Trimming removed 5 bases from V and 3 bases from J; junction bases left unmatched: 8. CDR3 bases: TGCGCCAGCAGCTCTACCGGGACAGGGGTAACAGATACGCAGTATTTT. Encoded protein: CASSSTGTGVTDTQYF.

This chain joins TRBV5-1 and TRBJ1-2, with 10 bases matching TRBD1. Germline CDR1 SGHRS, CDR2 YFSETQ. Germline trimming cut 3 bases from V and 7 bases from J; bases unmatched to any gene: 6. The CDR3 contains 14 residues. CDR3 loop: CASSSGQGVSGYTF. In DNA, the CDR3 is TGCGCCAGCAGCTCCGGACAGGGGGTGAGTGGCTACACCTTC. The variable domain in full, with the rest retrieved from reference TRBV5-1 and TRBJ1-2, is KAGVTQTPRYLIKTRGQQVTLSCSPISGHRSVSWYQQTPGQGLQFLFEYFSETQRNKGNFPGRFSGRQFSNSRSEMNVSTLELGDSALYLCASSSGQGVSGYTFGSGTRLTVV.

The genes are TRBV7-2 and TRBJ2-2; D gene unclear. This CDR3 is built from 15 residues. V was cut by 1 base and J by 2 bases, with 8 bases left in between. Germline values: CDR1 SGHTA, CDR2 FQGNSA. CDR3 region: CASSLEPGNTGELFF. DNA of the CDR3: TGTGCCAGCAGCTTAGAACCCGGCAACACCGGGGAGCTGTTTTTT.

The chain links TRBV27 to TRBJ2-1; D call uncertain. CDR1 is MNHEY, CDR2 SMNVEV, per germline (reference sequence). This CDR3 region has 13 residues. The V and J ends lost 7 bases and 9 bases respectively, with 16 bases between them. The DNA of the CDR3 is TGTGCCAGCACTCCCCCTGGTTCCAGTGAGCAGTTCTTC. It specifies CASTPPGSSEQFF.

This chain connects TRBV13 to TRBJ2-5, with TRBD2 identical over 11 bases. Per the germline V gene, CDR1 is PRHDT and CDR2 is FYEKMQ (reference sequence). CDR3 length: 18 residues. V lost 0 bases, J lost 6 bases, and 12 bases stayed unmatched. CDR3 sequence: CASSLGLLEETSGKTQYF. The CDR3 DNA follows: TGTGCCAGCAGCTTAGGCCTACTCGAAGAGACTAGCGGGAAGACCCAGTACTTC.

In this sample, this clone turned up a few times. The CDR3 region is CASSPGQGYGYTF. CDR3 nucleotides: TGTGCCAGCAGTCCAGGACAGGGGTATGGCTACACCTTC. V and J are TRBV27 and TRBJ1-2; 9 bases map to TRBD1. V was pared by 5 bases and J by 5 bases, with 3 bases of the junction left unmatched. The V gene's germline CDR1 is MNHEY and CDR2 SMNVEV (reference sequence). The CDR3 length is 13 residues.

This chain connects TRBV6-5 to TRBJ2-1; 14 bases match TRBD2. J was trimmed by 0 bases and V by 5 bases; bases with no gene match: 12. This CDR3 has 20 amino acids. Germline V lookup: CDR1 MNHEY, CDR2 SVGAGI. In DNA form, the CDR3 reads TGTGCCAGCAGTCCACCCCCATTTGGGACTAGCGGGAGCTCCTACAATGAGCAGTTCTTC. Translation gives CASSPPPFGTSGSSYNEQFF.

For the CDR3, the DNA is TGTGCCAGCAGTTTGGGGTTCTCCGGCAGTGGAAACACCATATATTTT. Protein: CASSLGFSGSGNTIYF. The gene calls are TRBV28 and TRBJ1-3; D uncertain. Germline CDR1 MDHEN, CDR2 SYDVKM. V lost 3 bases to trimming and J lost 3 bases, with 15 bases between them. There are 16 residues in the CDR3.

The chain uses TRBV9 and TRBJ2-2; D possibly uses TRBD1 or TRBD2 (5 bases each). Germline lookup yields CDR1 SGDLS and CDR2 YYNGEE. The CDR3 consists of 12 residues. V lost 7 bases and J 7 bases, leaving 11 bases between the germline ends. The CDR3: CASEGTGGELFF. CDR3 nucleotides: TGTGCCAGCGAGGGGACCGGCGGGGAGCTGTTTTTT.

The chain has TRBV20-1 and TRBJ1-1, with TRBD1 matching over 8 bases. Germline V gene sequence: CDR1 DFQATT, CDR2 SNEGSKA (reference sequence). This CDR3 spans 13 amino acids. V trimming: 6 bases; J trimming: 4 bases; junction bases outside the gene matches: 7. The CDR3 nucleotides are TGCAGTGCCCTTACAGGGGGAACCACTGAAGCTTTCTTT. It encodes CSALTGGTTEAFF.

The J gene is TRBJ1-3, the V gene TRBV12-3 or TRBV12-4; D remains unclear. V dropped 6 bases and J dropped 7 bases, with 10 bases sitting between them. This CDR3 region has 12 residues. CDR3 protein: CASRLRANTIYF. CDR3 nucleotides: TGTGCCAGCAGGCTGAGGGCCAACACCATATATTTT.

The chain carries TRBV20-1 and TRBJ2-7; 12 nucleotides agree with TRBD1. The CDR3 has 16 residues. Germline V CDR1 and CDR2: DFQATT, SNEGSKA (reference sequence). After removal of 0 bases from V and 4 bases from J, the junction contained 7 bases not matched to a gene. The CDR3 protein is CSARDVAGQGAYEQYF. The CDR3 DNA reads as TGCAGTGCTAGAGACGTTGCGGGACAGGGGGCTTACGAGCAGTACTTC.

This chain joins TRBV20-1 and TRBJ1-2; 11 bases map to TRBD1. The V segment lost 1 base and the J segment 6 bases; nucleotides outside the gene matches: 7. Germline CDR1 reads DFQATT; CDR2 reads SNEGSKA (reference sequence). The CDR3 runs 15 residues. This CDR3 reads CSARAEGQGGNGYTF. CDR3 DNA: TGCAGTGCTAGAGCGGAGGGACAGGGGGGGAATGGCTACACCTTC.

The chain uses TRBV3-1 and TRBJ1-6, with TRBD1 matching over 8 bases. The CDR3 is made up of 15 amino acids. Germline V gene data show CDR1 as LGHDT and CDR2 as YNNKEL (reference sequence). Germline trimming cut 5 bases from V and 9 bases from J; bases unmatched to any gene: 9. The DNA of the CDR3 is TGTGCCAGCAGCACAGGACAGGGTCCTATTTCACCCCTCCACTTT. Its protein is CASSTGQGPISPLHF.